This T cell receptor beta chain was recovered during a study of T-cell memory formation after mild COVID-19. Findings and caveats of the study: Clones that got smaller from day 15 to 85 had even CD4/CD8, while clones growing later tipped toward CD4+.

This clonotype was recorded at least ten times. Its specificity is not known. One end of the junction fails to match germline, which may point to a read error. The CDR3 has 13 residues. The germline gives CDR1 SSHAT, CDR2 FNYEAQ (reference sequence). From the 5' RACE reads, TCRdb called clonotypes with MiXCR, one entry per CDR3 protein. The table records about 340,000 distinct CDR3 sequences, over 10% of them present only once. This clonotype was sampled from a man between 18 and 35 years old who had mild COVID-19 (a few samples of this study predate the infection). Cell type and time point are not known. This chain connects TRBV7-7 to TRBJ2-5; D ambiguous. Sequencing was done on a sample of PBMCs or a T cell subset sorted from them (not recorded which). CDR3 loop: CASSPLRQETQYF. DNA of the CDR3: TGTGCTAGCAGCCCCCTAAGGCAAGAGACCCAGTACTTC.